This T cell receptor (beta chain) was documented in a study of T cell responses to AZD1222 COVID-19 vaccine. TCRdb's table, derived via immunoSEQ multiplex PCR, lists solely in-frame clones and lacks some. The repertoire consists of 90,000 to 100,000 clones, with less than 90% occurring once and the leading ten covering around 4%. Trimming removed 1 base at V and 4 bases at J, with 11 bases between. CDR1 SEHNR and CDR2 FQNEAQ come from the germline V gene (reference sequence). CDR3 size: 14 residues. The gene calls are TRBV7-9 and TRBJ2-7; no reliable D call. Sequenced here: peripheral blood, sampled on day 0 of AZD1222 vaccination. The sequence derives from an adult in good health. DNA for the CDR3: TGTGCCAGCAGCTTAGAAGCAAAGTCATACGAGCAGTACTTC. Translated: CASSLEAKSYEQYF.